This passage covers 15 T cell receptor beta chains from one sample sequenced in a study of blood T cell repertoires in COVID-19. Produced via immunoSEQ multiplex PCR; TCRdb's table is partial and in-frame only. This table has approximately 54,000 clones, 90% appearing once. The material sequenced was peripheral blood. These receptors were obtained from a man aged 50-59 years with acute or convalescent COVID-19.

The CDR3 bases are TGTGCCAGCAGCTTAGCGAAAGGGGTGGGTTACAATGAGCAGTTCTTC. Translated: CASSLAKGVGYNEQFF. The chain is built from TRBV7-2 and TRBJ2-1; D may be TRBD1 (5 bases). Germline V gene sequence: CDR1 SGHTA, CDR2 FQGNSA. Trimming stripped 0 bases from V and 4 bases from J, with 13 bases between. This CDR3 is built from 16 residues.

This sequence joins TRBV5-1 and TRBJ1-1; the D gene is possibly TRBD1 (6 bases). Trimming took 6 bases from V and 2 from J, leaving 17 bases between them. Looked up from germline, CDR1 is SGHRS and CDR2 is YFSETQ. The CDR3 runs to 15 residues. Here the CDR3 reads CASMLVGAGNTEAFF. CDR3 coding DNA: TGCGCCAGCATGTTGGTGGGGGCTGGAAACACTGAAGCTTTCTTT.

V gene TRBV3-1 (or the pseudogene TRBV3-2) combines with J gene TRBJ2-3; unclear D gene. Germline lookup yields CDR1 LGHDT and CDR2 YNNKEL (reference sequence). This CDR3 is 14 amino acids long. Trimming shortened V by 1 base and J by 4 bases, and 9 bases separated the two germline ends. CDR3 loop: CASSQAPGPDTQYF. The CDR3 coding sequence is TGTGCCAGCAGCCAAGCCCCGGGTCCAGATACGCAGTATTTT.

The V and J genes are TRBV3-1 (or the pseudogene TRBV3-2) and TRBJ2-1; 7 bases line up with TRBD1. CDR3 size: 14 residues. Germline CDR1 and CDR2: LGHDT and YNNKEL (reference sequence). J was trimmed by 8 bases and V by 8 bases; bases with no gene match: 12. CDR3 loop: CASGTGELIDEQFF. The DNA of the CDR3 is TGTGCCAGCGGAACAGGGGAATTAATCGATGAGCAGTTCTTC.

V gene TRBV10-3 combines with J gene TRBJ1-3, with 11 bases identical to TRBD1. V shed 3 bases and J 4 bases; nucleotides not matched to a gene: 8. In germline, CDR1 is ENHRY, CDR2 SYGVKD. The CDR3 totals 17 residues. CDR3 sequence reads: CAISDPSGQGAGNTIYF. The DNA for the CDR3 is TGTGCCATCAGTGATCCCTCTGGACAGGGGGCAGGAAACACCATATATTTT.

The genes are TRBV7-2 and TRBJ2-4, with TRBD1 matching 7 bases. Germline CDR1 and CDR2: SGHTA and FQGNSA. V gave up 1 base and J gave up 8 bases; unmatched junction bases: 5. This CDR3 has 14 amino acids. CDR3: CASSLVQGKDIQYF. The DNA for the CDR3 is TGTGCCAGCAGCTTAGTACAGGGGAAAGACATTCAGTACTTC.

The chain joins TRBV27 to TRBJ2-7; 7 bases are shared with TRBD1. Trimming cost V 6 bases and J 4 bases; bases outside gene matches: 12. The germline gives CDR1 MNHEY, CDR2 SMNVEV (reference sequence). CDR3 length: 15 residues. CDR3 loop: CASRQPRTGGYEQYF. In nucleotides, the CDR3 is TGTGCCAGCAGGCAACCAAGGACAGGCGGGTACGAGCAGTACTTC.

This rearrangement joins TRBV19 to TRBJ2-7, with 14 bases aligning to TRBD2. Germline trimming cut 6 bases from V and 5 bases from J; bases unmatched to any gene: 3. This CDR3 has 14 amino acids. The germline V gene has CDR1 LNHDA and CDR2 SQIVND (reference sequence). Here the CDR3 DNA reads TGTGCCAGTAGGATGACTAGCGGGAGGGACGAGCAGTACTTC. It specifies CASRMTSGRDEQYF. Full variable domain (outside the CDR3, taken from reference TRBV19 and TRBJ2-7): DGGITQSPKYLFRKEGQNVTLSCEQNLNHDAMYWYRQDPGQGLRLIYYSQIVNDFQKGDIAEGYSVSREKKESFPLTVTSAQKNPTAFYLCASRMTSGRDEQYFGPGTRLTVT.

The gene calls are TRBV5-4 and TRBJ2-5, with TRBD2 identical over 10 bases. CDR1 SGHNT and CDR2 YYREEE come from the germline V gene (reference sequence). The CDR3 length is 18 residues. V dropped 4 bases and J dropped 3; count of bases not matched to a gene: 15. CDR3 coding DNA: TGTGCCAGCAGCCCCTTTGGGGAAGCGGGAGGGGTGGAAGAGACCCAGTACTTC. This gives the protein CASSPFGEAGGVEETQYF.

The chain links TRBV7-9 to TRBJ1-2; 7 bases line up with TRBD1. The CDR3 spans 14 residues. The V gene end was trimmed by 5 bases and the J gene end by 4 bases; junction bases not matched to a gene: 7. Germline lookup yields CDR1 SEHNR and CDR2 FQNEAQ (reference sequence). The CDR3 protein is CASSARQGAYGYTF. CDR3 DNA: TGTGCCAGCAGCGCAAGACAGGGCGCCTATGGCTACACCTTC.

This chain links TRBV29-1 with TRBJ2-5, with 10 bases lining up with TRBD2. The V and J ends lost 0 bases and 6 bases, in that order; junction bases with no gene match: 10. CDR3 size: 16 residues. Germline loops: CDR1 SQVTM, CDR2 ANQGSEA. CDR3 loop: CSVEDVLAGVRKTQYF. DNA for the CDR3: TGCAGCGTTGAAGATGTTCTAGCGGGGGTCCGGAAGACCCAGTACTTC.

The CDR3, as DNA: TGTGCCAGCAGTCTATTAGGAGCGGGAGGAAGGGTGAGGGAGCAGTACTTC. This gives the protein CASSLLGAGGRVREQYF. V and J are TRBV27 and TRBJ2-7; 9 positions match TRBD2. The length of the CDR3 is 17 residues. V gave up 5 bases and J gave up 7 bases; unmatched junction bases: 18. Germline V gene sequence: CDR1 MNHEY, CDR2 SMNVEV (reference sequence).

The chain joins TRBV11-2 to TRBJ1-1; no definite D call. Trimming pared 5 bases from V and 2 bases from J, leaving 15 bases between. The CDR3 runs 15 residues. Germline V gives CDR1 SGHAT, CDR2 FQNNGV. For the CDR3, the DNA is TGTGCCAGCAGCCCCCGGGGTCAACCCAACACTGAAGCTTTCTTT. Translated: CASSPRGQPNTEAFF.

The chain combines TRBV27 with TRBJ2-5, with 8 positions matching TRBD1. The CDR3 totals 14 residues. The J segment lost 5 bases and the V segment lost 5 bases, leaving 7 bases of the junction unmatched. CDR1 and CDR2 (germline): MNHEY, SMNVEV (reference sequence). In DNA form, the CDR3 reads TGTGCCAGCAGTCGGGACAGGTGGGAGGAGACCCAGTACTTC. Its protein is CASSRDRWEETQYF.

Of note for this clone: This sample includes further DNA sequences coding for the same CDR3. The DNA for the CDR3 is TGTGCCAGCAGCCCGGGACAGGGAGCTTCACCCCTCCACTTT. Amino acids: CASSPGQGASPLHF. This sequence joins TRBV5-8 and TRBJ1-6; 9 bases are shared with TRBD1. V dropped 4 bases and J dropped 9; count of bases not matched to a gene: 5. CDR1 is SGHTS, CDR2 YDEGEE, per germline. The CDR3 has 14 residues.